This entry lists 18 T cell receptor beta chains sequenced from one sample in a study of T cells in Graves' hyperthyroidism and ophthalmopathy (dated by TCRdb to between 2018 and 2020). Receptor amplification or capture employed multiplex PCR. The sequencer was an Illumina HiSeq 2000. Amplification of TCR beta CDR3 regions was carried out from RNA transcripts. For the first round of RT-PCR on the TCR CDR3, the HTBI primer set was used together with the Qiagen OneStep RT-PCR kit. TCRdb ran its own pipeline on the public reads, namely fastp trimming at Q25 and MiXCR clone calling, and kept in-frame beta chains. Here each entry gathers all rows of one CDR3 protein and keeps the most common genes and DNA. The sample table records 300,000 to 400,000 distinct CDR3 sequences; approximately 17% of these occur just once. 35% to 45% of the sample goes to the ten largest clones. The sample was blood. These receptors all come from a man between 18 and 29 years old with Graves' ophthalmopathy.

This clonotype was picked up many times. The V and J genes are TRBV7-3 and TRBJ2-2, with 7 bases fitting TRBD1. The CDR3 is 15 residues long. V lost 6 bases, J lost 4 bases, and 8 bases stayed unmatched. Per germline, CDR1 SGHTA and CDR2 FQGTGA. The CDR3 sequence is CASSPDREITGELFF. DNA for the CDR3: TGTGCCAGCAGTCCAGACAGGGAGATCACCGGGGAGCTGTTTTTT.

Ten or more counts support this clonotype. The chain combines TRBV28 with TRBJ1-1; unclear D gene. Trimming removed 6 bases from V and 1 base from J, with 9 bases in between. The CDR3 runs 13 residues. CDR1 is MDHEN, CDR2 SYDVKM, per germline. The CDR3 coding sequence is TGTGCCAGCAGGTGGAGTCCGAACACTGAAGCTTTCTTT. Amino acid sequence: CASRWSPNTEAFF.

This clonotype was observed a few times. This may be a read error: a much more frequent sequence differs by one nucleotide. The chain employs TRBV2 and TRBJ2-1, with D perhaps matching TRBD2 (5 bases). The V end was cut by 10 bases, the J end by 9 bases, with 10 bases between. This CDR3 contains 10 residues. Germline V gene lookup returns CDR1 SNHLY and CDR2 FYNNEI. The CDR3 spells CANIATEQFF. The CDR3 DNA follows: TGTGCCAACATAGCGACTGAGCAGTTCTTC.

J is TRBJ2-1 and V is TRBV20-1; 7 bases agree with TRBD2. V shed 6 bases, J shed 4 bases, and the junction held 12 bases outside the gene matches. This CDR3 has 15 residues. Germline V gene data show CDR1 as DFQATT and CDR2 as SNEGSKA (reference sequence). CDR3 amino acids: CSAETREQGYNEQFF. The CDR3 nucleotides are TGCAGTGCCGAAACGCGGGAGCAAGGGTACAATGAGCAGTTCTTC.

V and J are TRBV19 and TRBJ1-5, with 8 nucleotides matching TRBD1. CDR3 length: 15 amino acids. V lost 2 bases, J lost 9 bases, and 9 bases stayed unmatched. Germline assignment: CDR1 LNHDA and CDR2 SQIVND (reference sequence). The chain's CDR3 is CASSISGQGLGPQHF. Here the CDR3 DNA reads TGTGCCAGTAGTATATCCGGACAGGGCCTGGGGCCCCAGCATTTT.

This clonotype was detected a few times. The genes are TRBV7-8 and TRBJ2-1; TRBD1 agrees at 7 bases. After removal of 4 bases from V and 2 bases from J, the junction contained 8 bases not matched to a gene. The CDR3 length is 16 residues. CDR1 is SGHVS and CDR2 is FQNEAQ in the germline V gene. CDR3 in amino acids: CASSSKRDRPYNEQFF. CDR3 coding DNA: TGTGCCAGCAGCTCAAAGAGGGACAGACCCTACAATGAGCAGTTCTTC.

There are many counts of this clonotype. V and J are TRBV6-5 and TRBJ1-1, with a weak D call TRBD1 (5 bases). Trimming took off 2 bases at V and 0 bases at J, with 13 bases between the two ends. The CDR3 extends over 16 amino acids. The germline V gene has CDR1 MNHEY and CDR2 SVGAGI. The CDR3 loop reads CASSYTSGRMNTEAFF. The CDR3 nucleotides read TGTGCCAGCAGTTACACCTCGGGACGGATGAACACTGAAGCTTTCTTT.

This clonotype was observed many times. This sequence joins TRBV12-3 or TRBV12-4 and TRBJ2-7; perhaps TRBD2 as D (5 bases). This CDR3 region has 13 residues. Trimming stripped 4 bases from V and 5 bases from J, with 12 bases between. DNA for the CDR3: TGTGCCAGCAGTTCACCCCCGAGGGACGAGCAGTACTTC. It translates to CASSSPPRDEQYF.

The chain couples TRBV6-1 to TRBJ1-6; tentative D call: TRBD1 (5 bases). Germline values: CDR1 MNHNS, CDR2 SASEGT. CDR3 length: 15 residues. Between the trimmed V and J ends, which lost 1 base and 8 bases, there was a span of 12 bases. The CDR3 DNA reads TGTGCCAGCAGTGAAGACCTACAGGTTGATTCACCCCTCCACTTT. The encoded protein is CASSEDLQVDSPLHF.

This chain joins TRBV12-3 or TRBV12-4 and TRBJ2-7; 7 nucleotides agree with TRBD1. With V trimmed by 6 bases and J by 4 bases, 3 bases remained unmatched. The CDR3 is 12 amino acids. CDR3 in amino acids: CASRADRYEQYF. The CDR3 DNA follows: TGTGCCAGCAGGGCGGACAGGTACGAGCAGTACTTC.

The rearrangement uses TRBV7-8 and TRBJ2-3; D might be TRBD1 or TRBD2, each matching 5 bases. V lost 0 bases, J lost 5 bases, and 9 bases lay in between. The germline CDR1 and CDR2 sequences are SGHVS and FQNEAQ. The CDR3 has 14 residues. CDR3: CASSLAGEIDTQYF. CDR3 in DNA: TGTGCCAGCAGCTTAGCGGGGGAGATAGATACGCAGTATTTT.

The chain joins TRBV11-1 to TRBJ2-1; TRBD2 matches at 12 bases. The CDR3 is 20 amino acids. CDR1 and CDR2 (germline): SGHAT, FQDESV (reference sequence). Trimming at V came to 5 bases and at J to 0 bases, leaving 14 bases not matched to a gene. The CDR3 is CASSTQKGTSGPSSYNEQFF. CDR3 coding DNA: TGTGCCAGCAGCACCCAAAAAGGGACTAGCGGGCCTAGCTCCTACAATGAGCAGTTCTTC.

This clonotype has more than one count but fewer than ten. The CDR3 sequence: CASSQTGVGTDTQYF. The CDR3 DNA is TGTGCCAGCAGCCAGACGGGAGTGGGCACAGATACGCAGTATTTT. This chain links TRBV7-3 with TRBJ2-3, with D perhaps TRBD2 (6 bases). Trimming removed 5 bases at V and 1 base at J, with 13 bases between. The CDR3 length is 15 residues. Germline V gives CDR1 SGHTA, CDR2 FQGTGA.

This clonotype has a handful of counts. The genes are TRBV3-1 and TRBJ2-7; TRBD2 matches 7 bases. This CDR3 spans 15 amino acids. Germline CDR1 LGHDT, CDR2 YNNKEL (reference sequence). V trimming: 5 bases; J trimming: 8 bases; junction bases outside the gene matches: 15. CDR3 loop: CASSSYRTSFGKQYF. CDR3 nucleotides: TGTGCCAGCAGCTCCTACCGGACTAGTTTTGGCAAGCAGTACTTC.

This clonotype was seen repeatedly, ten times or more. The rearrangement joins TRBV5-1 to TRBJ2-3; D remains unclear. V gave up 7 bases and J gave up 5 bases, with 11 bases separating them. Germline V gives CDR1 SGHRS, CDR2 YFSETQ. This CDR3 has 12 residues. The CDR3 protein is CASSAAGDTQYF. The CDR3 DNA reads TGCGCCAGCTCGGCCGCCGGAGATACGCAGTATTTT.

About this clonotype itself: Without the conserved terminal phenylalanine or tryptophan, this CDR3 likely stems from a read error. The gene calls are TRBV24-1 and TRBJ2-5, with 10 positions matching TRBD1. V lost 4 bases, J lost 5 bases, and 6 bases stayed unmatched. There are 15 residues in the CDR3. The germline gives CDR1 KGHDR, CDR2 SFDVKD. The CDR3 spells CATSDPGTGVETQYL. The CDR3 region has the DNA TGTGCCACCAGTGACCCCGGGACAGGGGTGGAGACCCAGTACCTC.

Many counts were recorded for this clonotype. This chain connects TRBV7-3 to TRBJ2-5; either TRBD1 or TRBD2 may supply D (5 bases each). Per germline, CDR1 SGHTA and CDR2 FQGTGA. The CDR3 contains 14 residues. Trimming shortened V by 5 bases and J by 1 base, and 11 bases separated the two germline ends. The CDR3 region is CASSKTGPQETQYF. CDR3 DNA sequence: TGTGCCAGCAGCAAAACGGGGCCCCAAGAGACCCAGTACTTC.

This clonotype was detected ten times or more. The genes are TRBV12-3 or TRBV12-4 and TRBJ1-2; maybe TRBD1 (6 bases). The CDR3 totals 12 residues. V gave up 7 bases and J gave up 8 bases, with 14 bases separating them. CDR3 in DNA: TGTGCCAGCATGTCGGGACATCGAGGCTACACCTTC. Translated, it gives CASMSGHRGYTF.